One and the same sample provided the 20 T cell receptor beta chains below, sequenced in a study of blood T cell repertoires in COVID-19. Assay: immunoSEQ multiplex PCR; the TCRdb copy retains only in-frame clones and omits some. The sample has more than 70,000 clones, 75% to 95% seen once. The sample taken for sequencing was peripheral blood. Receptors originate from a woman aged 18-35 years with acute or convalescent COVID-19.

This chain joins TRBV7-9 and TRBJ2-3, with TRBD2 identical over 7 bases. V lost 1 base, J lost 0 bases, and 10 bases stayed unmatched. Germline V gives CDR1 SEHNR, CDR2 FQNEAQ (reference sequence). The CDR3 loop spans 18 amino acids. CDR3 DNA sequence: TGTGCCAGCAGCTTAGGGGAACAAGCAGCGGGAAGCACAGATACGCAGTATTTT. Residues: CASSLGEQAAGSTDTQYF.

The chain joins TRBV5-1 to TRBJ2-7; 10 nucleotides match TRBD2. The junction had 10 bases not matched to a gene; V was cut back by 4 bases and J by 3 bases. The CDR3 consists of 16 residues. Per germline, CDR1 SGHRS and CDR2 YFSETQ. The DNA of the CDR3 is TGCGCCAGCAGCGGGGGAGCGGGAGGGCTGGTCTACGAGCAGTACTTC. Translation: CASSGGAGGLVYEQYF. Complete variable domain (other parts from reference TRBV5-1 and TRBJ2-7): KAGVTQTPRYLIKTRGQQVTLSCSPISGHRSVSWYQQTPGQGLQFLFEYFSETQRNKGNFPGRFSGRQFSNSRSEMNVSTLELGDSALYLCASSGGAGGLVYEQYFGPGTRLTVT.

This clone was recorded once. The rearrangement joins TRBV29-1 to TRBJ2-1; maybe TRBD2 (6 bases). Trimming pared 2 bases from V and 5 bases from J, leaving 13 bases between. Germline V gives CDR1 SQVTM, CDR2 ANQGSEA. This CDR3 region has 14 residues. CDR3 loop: CSVELWRGDNEQFF. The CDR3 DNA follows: TGCAGCGTTGAACTTTGGCGCGGGGACAATGAGCAGTTCTTC.

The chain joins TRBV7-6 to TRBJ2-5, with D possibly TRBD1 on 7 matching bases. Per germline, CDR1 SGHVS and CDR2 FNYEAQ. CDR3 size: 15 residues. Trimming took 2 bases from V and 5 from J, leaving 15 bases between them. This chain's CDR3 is CASSLLGGGGETQYF. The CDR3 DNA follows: TGTGCCAGCAGCTTACTAGGGGGCGGAGGGGAGACCCAGTACTTC.

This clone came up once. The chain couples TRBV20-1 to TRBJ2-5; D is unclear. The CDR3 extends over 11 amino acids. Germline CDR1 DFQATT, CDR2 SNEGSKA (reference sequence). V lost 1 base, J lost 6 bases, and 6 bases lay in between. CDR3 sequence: CSARVEKTQYF. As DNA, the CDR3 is TGCAGTGCTAGAGTGGAGAAGACCCAGTACTTC.

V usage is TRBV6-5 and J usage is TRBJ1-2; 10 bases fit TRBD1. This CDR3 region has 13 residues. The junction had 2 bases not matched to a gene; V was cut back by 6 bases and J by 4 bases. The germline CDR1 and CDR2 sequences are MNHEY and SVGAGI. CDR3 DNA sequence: TGTGCCAGCAGAGGGACAGGGGTCTATGGCTACACCTTC. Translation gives CASRGTGVYGYTF.

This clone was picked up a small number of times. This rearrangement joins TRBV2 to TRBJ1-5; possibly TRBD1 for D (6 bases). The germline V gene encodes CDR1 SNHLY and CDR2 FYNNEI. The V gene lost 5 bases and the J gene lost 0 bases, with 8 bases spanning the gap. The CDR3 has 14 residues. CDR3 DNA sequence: TGTGCCAGCAGTCTACAGGGTAGCAATCAGCCCCAGCATTTT. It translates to CASSLQGSNQPQHF.

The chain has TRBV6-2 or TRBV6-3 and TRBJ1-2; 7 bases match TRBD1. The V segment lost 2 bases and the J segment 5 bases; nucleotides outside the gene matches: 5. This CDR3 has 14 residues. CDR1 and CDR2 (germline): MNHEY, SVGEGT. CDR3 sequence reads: CASSYTGTDYGYTF. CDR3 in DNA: TGTGCCAGCAGTTACACGGGGACAGATTATGGCTACACCTTC.

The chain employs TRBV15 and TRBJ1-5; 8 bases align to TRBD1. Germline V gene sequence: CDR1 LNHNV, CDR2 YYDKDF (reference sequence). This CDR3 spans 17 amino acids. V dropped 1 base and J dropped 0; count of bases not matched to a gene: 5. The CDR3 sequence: CATSRGTGSSSNQPQHF. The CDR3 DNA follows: TGTGCCACCAGCAGAGGGACAGGGTCGAGTAGCAATCAGCCCCAGCATTTT.

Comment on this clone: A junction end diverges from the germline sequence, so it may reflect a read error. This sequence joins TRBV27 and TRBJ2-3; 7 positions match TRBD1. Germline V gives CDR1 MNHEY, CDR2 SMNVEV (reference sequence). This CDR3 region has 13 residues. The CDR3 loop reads CASSLSLGTVTLF. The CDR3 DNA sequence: TGTGCCAGCAGTTTATCTTTGGGGACAGTGACCCTATTT.

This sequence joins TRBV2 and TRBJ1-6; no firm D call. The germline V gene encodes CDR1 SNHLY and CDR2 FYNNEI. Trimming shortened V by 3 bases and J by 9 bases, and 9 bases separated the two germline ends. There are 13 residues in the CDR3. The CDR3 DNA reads TGTGCCAGCAGTGACAGGATAGGTTCACCCCTCCACTTT. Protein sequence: CASSDRIGSPLHF.

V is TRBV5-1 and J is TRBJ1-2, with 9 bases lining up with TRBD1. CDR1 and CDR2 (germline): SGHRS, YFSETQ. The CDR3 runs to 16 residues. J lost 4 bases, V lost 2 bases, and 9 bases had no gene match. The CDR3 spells CASSLEPDRGSYGYTF. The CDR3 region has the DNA TGCGCCAGCAGCTTAGAACCGGACAGGGGTTCCTATGGCTACACCTTC.

The CDR3 region has the DNA TGCGCCAGCAGCCAAGTATTCCGGACAGCGAATGAAAAACTGTTTTTT. It encodes CASSQVFRTANEKLFF. The chain recombines TRBV4-1 with TRBJ1-4; tentative D call: TRBD1 (6 bases). The CDR3 extends over 16 amino acids. The germline gives CDR1 MGHRA, CDR2 YSYEKL. V was cut by 1 base and J by 5 bases, with 14 bases left in between.

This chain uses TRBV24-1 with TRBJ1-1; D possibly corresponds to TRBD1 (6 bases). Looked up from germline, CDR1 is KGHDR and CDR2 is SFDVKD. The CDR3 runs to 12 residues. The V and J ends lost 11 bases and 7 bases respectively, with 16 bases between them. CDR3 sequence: CASQIRTVEAFF. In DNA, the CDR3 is TGTGCCAGCCAAATTAGGACAGTTGAAGCTTTCTTT.

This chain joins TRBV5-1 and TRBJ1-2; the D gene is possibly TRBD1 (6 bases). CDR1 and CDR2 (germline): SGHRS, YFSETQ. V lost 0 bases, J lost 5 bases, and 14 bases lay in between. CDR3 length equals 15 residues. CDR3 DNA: TGCGCCAGCAGCTTGGGTCAGGGGCCGGGGTATGGCTACACCTTC. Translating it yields CASSLGQGPGYGYTF.

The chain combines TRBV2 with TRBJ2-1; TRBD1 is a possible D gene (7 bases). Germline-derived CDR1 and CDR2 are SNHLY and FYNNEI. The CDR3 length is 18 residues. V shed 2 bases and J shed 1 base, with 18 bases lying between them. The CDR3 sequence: CASSEYKGGGLSYNEQFF. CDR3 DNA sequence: TGTGCCAGCAGTGAATATAAAGGAGGGGGCTTGTCCTACAATGAGCAGTTCTTC.

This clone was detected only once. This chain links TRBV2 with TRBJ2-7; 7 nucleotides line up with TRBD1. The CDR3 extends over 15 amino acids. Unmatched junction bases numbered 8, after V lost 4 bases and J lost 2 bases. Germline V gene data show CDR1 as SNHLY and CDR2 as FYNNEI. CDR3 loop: CASSGASRGTYEQYF. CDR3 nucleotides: TGTGCCAGCAGTGGGGCAAGCAGGGGGACCTACGAGCAGTACTTC.

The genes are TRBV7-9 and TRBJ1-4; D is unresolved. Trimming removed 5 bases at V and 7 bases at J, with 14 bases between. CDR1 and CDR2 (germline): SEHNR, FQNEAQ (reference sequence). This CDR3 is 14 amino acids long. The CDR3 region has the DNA TGTGCCAGCAGCCCCCTAGGTCGGGGTGAAAAACTGTTTTTT. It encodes CASSPLGRGEKLFF.

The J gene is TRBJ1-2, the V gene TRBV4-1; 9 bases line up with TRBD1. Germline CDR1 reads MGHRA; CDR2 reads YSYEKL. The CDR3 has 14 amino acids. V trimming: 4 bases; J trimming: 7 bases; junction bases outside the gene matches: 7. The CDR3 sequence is CASSRAGTGTGYTF. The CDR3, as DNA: TGCGCCAGCAGCCGAGCCGGGACAGGGACTGGCTACACCTTC.

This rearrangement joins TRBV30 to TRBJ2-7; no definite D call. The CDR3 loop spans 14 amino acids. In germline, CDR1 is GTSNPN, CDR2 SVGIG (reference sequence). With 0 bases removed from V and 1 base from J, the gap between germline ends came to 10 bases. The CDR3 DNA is TGTGCCTGGAGTGTAACCGCGGATTCCTACGAGCAGTACTTC. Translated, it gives CAWSVTADSYEQYF.